Detailed here is one TCR beta chain. No antigen is known for it. The junction shows a germline mismatch at one end, possibly a read error. TCRdb reprocessed the 5' RACE reads with MiXCR, giving one entry per CDR3 protein. The repertoire consists of tens of thousands of distinct CDR3 sequences, with 12% occurring once and the leading ten covering around 16%. The source of the sample is a study of early T cells in non-severe SARS-CoV-2 infection. Study conclusions and caveats: Private and CD4 specificities were missed by VDJdb matching, which favored anti-spike CD8 responses.

The CDR3 length is 17 residues. Per germline, CDR1 MGHRA and CDR2 YSYEKL. This receptor was identified in an adult who was a healthcare worker with PCR-confirmed SARS-CoV-2 infection or an uninfected control (not recorded which). This chain joins TRBV4-1 and TRBJ2-1; TRBD2 aligns across 10 bases. The sequenced material came from whole blood. In DNA, the CDR3 is TGCGTCAGCAGCCTAATAAAGCGGGAGGGGTCCGGCGATGAGCAGTTCTTC. This sequence encodes CVSSLIKREGSGDEQFF.